These 7 T cell receptor beta chains share one sample of origin, sequenced in a study of cytomegalovirus exposure and HLA in healthy donors. Generated by immunoSEQ multiplex PCR, the TCRdb table keeps only in-frame clones and is missing some. The sample shows 150,000 or so clones, around nine tenths of them seen only once. The sequencing sample was made of PBMCs. All receptors derive from a young woman in good health and CMV-seronegative.

The chain carries TRBV18 and TRBJ1-5, with unresolved D. This CDR3 has 14 amino acids. Germline CDR1 is KGHSH and CDR2 is LQKENI. V was cut by 5 bases and J by 2 bases, with 10 bases left in between. In nucleotides, the CDR3 is TGTGCCAGCTCAGAGGGAGTGGGCAATCAGCCCCAGCATTTT. Amino acid sequence: CASSEGVGNQPQHF.

This clone appeared a few times. The rearrangement joins TRBV5-4 to TRBJ2-7; D unclear. Germline CDR1 reads SGHNT; CDR2 reads YYREEE (reference sequence). CDR3 length: 12 residues. With 3 bases removed from V and 2 bases from J, the gap between germline ends came to 6 bases. The CDR3 is CASSSLTYEQYF. CDR3 bases: TGTGCCAGCAGCTCCTTAACCTACGAGCAGTACTTC.

The chain is built from TRBV6-5 and TRBJ2-1; TRBD2 is a possible D gene (5 bases). The CDR3 is 15 residues long. Germline CDR1 MNHEY, CDR2 SVGAGI. The ends were cut back, 5 bases at V and 4 bases at J, with 15 bases in the middle. The CDR3 spells CASSLLGPDYNEQFF. CDR3 DNA sequence: TGTGCCAGCAGTCTACTAGGTCCTGATTACAATGAGCAGTTCTTC.

This clone was seen more than once but under ten times. The chain joins TRBV4-1 to TRBJ1-1, with 8 bases matching TRBD1. Germline V gene lookup returns CDR1 MGHRA and CDR2 YSYEKL. CDR3 length: 15 residues. V gave up 4 bases and J gave up 5 bases; unmatched junction bases: 9. The CDR3 is CASSLLQGARTEAFF. Here the CDR3 DNA reads TGCGCCAGCAGCCTCCTGCAGGGGGCGCGGACTGAAGCTTTCTTT.

This clone showed up just once. The gene calls are TRBV6-1 and TRBJ1-1; 8 bases are a match to TRBD1. The ends lost 7 bases at V and 4 bases at J; junction bases unmatched: 5. Germline lookup yields CDR1 MNHNS and CDR2 SASEGT. The length of the CDR3 is 13 residues. CDR3 sequence (DNA): TGTGCCAGCACTCAGGGGGCTGCCACTGAAGCTTTCTTT. This encodes CASTQGAATEAFF.

This clone was recorded once. V and J are TRBV5-1 and TRBJ1-2, with D possibly being TRBD1 (5 bases). Germline assignment: CDR1 SGHRS and CDR2 YFSETQ. The CDR3 consists of 13 residues. Deletions cut 3 bases from V and 4 bases from J, with 10 bases between. CDR3 residues: CASSWGGGYGYTF. The CDR3 DNA reads as TGCGCCAGCAGCTGGGGGGGTGGCTATGGCTACACCTTC. The whole variable domain, remainder taken from reference TRBV5-1 and TRBJ1-2, is KAGVTQTPRYLIKTRGQQVTLSCSPISGHRSVSWYQQTPGQGLQFLFEYFSETQRNKGNFPGRFSGRQFSNSRSEMNVSTLELGDSALYLCASSWGGGYGYTFGSGTRLTVV.

V and J are TRBV2 and TRBJ2-7; 10 positions agree with TRBD1. This CDR3 is 14 amino acids long. In germline, CDR1 is SNHLY, CDR2 FYNNEI. The J segment lost 2 bases and the V segment lost 6 bases, leaving 4 bases of the junction unmatched. CDR3 nucleotide sequence: TGTGCCAGCAGACGAGGACAGGGGGCCTACGAGCAGTACTTC. The encoded protein is CASRRGQGAYEQYF.